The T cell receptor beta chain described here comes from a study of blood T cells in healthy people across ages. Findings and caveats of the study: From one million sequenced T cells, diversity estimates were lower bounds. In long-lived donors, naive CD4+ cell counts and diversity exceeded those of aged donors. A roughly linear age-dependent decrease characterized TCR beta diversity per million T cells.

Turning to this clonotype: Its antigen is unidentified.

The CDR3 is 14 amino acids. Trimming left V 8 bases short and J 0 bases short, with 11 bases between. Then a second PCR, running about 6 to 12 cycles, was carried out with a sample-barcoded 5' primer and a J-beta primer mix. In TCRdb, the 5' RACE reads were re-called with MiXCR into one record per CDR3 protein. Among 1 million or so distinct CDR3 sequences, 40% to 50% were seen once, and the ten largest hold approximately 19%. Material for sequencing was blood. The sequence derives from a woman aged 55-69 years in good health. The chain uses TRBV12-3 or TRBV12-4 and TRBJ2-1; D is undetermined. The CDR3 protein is CASWVRNSYNEQFF. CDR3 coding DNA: TGTGCCAGCTGGGTGAGGAACTCCTACAATGAGCAGTTCTTC.